This T cell receptor beta chain was captured by sequencing in a study of spatial heterogeneity in lung cancer. The sample's time point: sample taken at primary tumor resection. Whole RNA obtained from tumor, nontumor lung or frozen PBMC underwent sequencing without sorting. Untreated early-stage non-small cell lung cancer patients, about 70 in total, were the donors. Germline V CDR1 and CDR2: KGHDR, SFDVKD. The CDR3 consists of 13 residues. Trimming pared 0 bases from V and 5 bases from J, leaving 7 bases between. A single record per CDR3 protein comes from TCRdb applying MiXCR to the 5' RACE reads. Among tens of thousands of distinct CDR3 sequences listed, about 12% were seen once.

The specimen comprised PBMCs, sampled at surgery. The chain carries TRBV24-1 and TRBJ2-7; the D is unclear. The source is a male donor with early-stage non-small cell lung cancer. Written as DNA, the CDR3 is TGTGCCACCAGTGATTTGATGTTTAACGAGCAGTACTTC. It specifies CATSDLMFNEQYF.